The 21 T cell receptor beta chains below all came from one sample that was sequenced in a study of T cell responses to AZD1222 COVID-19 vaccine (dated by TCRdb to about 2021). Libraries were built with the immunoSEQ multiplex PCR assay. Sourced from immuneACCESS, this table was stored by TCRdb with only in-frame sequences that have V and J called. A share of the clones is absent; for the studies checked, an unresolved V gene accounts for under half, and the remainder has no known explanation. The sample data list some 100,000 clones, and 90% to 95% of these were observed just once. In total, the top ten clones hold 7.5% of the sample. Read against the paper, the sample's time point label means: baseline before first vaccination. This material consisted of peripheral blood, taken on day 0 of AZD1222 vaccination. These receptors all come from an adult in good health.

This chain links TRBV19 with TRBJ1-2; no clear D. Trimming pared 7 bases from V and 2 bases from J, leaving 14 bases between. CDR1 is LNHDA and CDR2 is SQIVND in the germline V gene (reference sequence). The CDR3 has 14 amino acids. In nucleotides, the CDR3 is TGTGCCAGTAAGGAGGGCACATCAAACTATGGCTACACCTTC. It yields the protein CASKEGTSNYGYTF. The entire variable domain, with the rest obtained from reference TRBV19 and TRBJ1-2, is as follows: DGGITQSPKYLFRKEGQNVTLSCEQNLNHDAMYWYRQDPGQGLRLIYYSQIVNDFQKGDIAEGYSVSREKKESFPLTVTSAQKNPTAFYLCASKEGTSNYGYTFGSGTRLTVV.

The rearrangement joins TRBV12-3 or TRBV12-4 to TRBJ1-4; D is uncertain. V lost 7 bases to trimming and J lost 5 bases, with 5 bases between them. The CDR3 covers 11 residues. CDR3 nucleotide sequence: TGTGCCAGCACCCTAAATGAAAAACTGTTTTTT. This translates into CASTLNEKLFF.

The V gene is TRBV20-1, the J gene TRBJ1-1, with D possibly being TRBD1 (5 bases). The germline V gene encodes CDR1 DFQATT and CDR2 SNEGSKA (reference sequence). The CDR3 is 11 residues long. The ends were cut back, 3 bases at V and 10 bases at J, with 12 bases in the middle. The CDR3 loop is CSASWRQGAFF. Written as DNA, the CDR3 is TGCAGTGCTAGTTGGCGGCAGGGAGCTTTCTTT.

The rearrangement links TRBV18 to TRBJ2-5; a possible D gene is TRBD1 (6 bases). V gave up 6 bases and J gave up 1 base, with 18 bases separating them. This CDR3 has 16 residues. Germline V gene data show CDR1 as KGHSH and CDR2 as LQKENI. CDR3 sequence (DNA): TGTGCCAGCTCCCCCCCACAGGGAGCGTTCCAAGAGACCCAGTACTTC. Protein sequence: CASSPPQGAFQETQYF.

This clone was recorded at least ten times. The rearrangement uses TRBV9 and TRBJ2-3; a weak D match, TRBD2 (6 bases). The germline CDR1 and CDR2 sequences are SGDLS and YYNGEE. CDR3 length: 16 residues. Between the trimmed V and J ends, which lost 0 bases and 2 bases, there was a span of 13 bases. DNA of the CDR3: TGTGCCAGCAGCGTAGTTCCGGGGGTGGTCACAGATACGCAGTATTTT. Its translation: CASSVVPGVVTDTQYF.

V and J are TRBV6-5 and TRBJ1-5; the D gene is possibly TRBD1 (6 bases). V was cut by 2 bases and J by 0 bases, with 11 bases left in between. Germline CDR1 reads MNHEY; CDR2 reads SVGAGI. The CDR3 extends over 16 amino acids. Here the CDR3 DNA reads TGTGCCAGCAGTTACCCCGGACAGTATAGCAATCAGCCCCAGCATTTT. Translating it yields CASSYPGQYSNQPQHF.

The CDR3 sequence: CASSWERVNEQYF. In nucleotides, the CDR3 is TGTGCCAGCAGCTGGGAGAGGGTCAACGAGCAGTACTTC. The chain links TRBV5-5 to TRBJ2-7; D is perhaps TRBD2 (5 bases). Trimming stripped 3 bases from V and 5 bases from J, with 12 bases between. From germline, CDR1 is SGHKS and CDR2 YYEKEE (reference sequence). The CDR3 covers 13 residues.

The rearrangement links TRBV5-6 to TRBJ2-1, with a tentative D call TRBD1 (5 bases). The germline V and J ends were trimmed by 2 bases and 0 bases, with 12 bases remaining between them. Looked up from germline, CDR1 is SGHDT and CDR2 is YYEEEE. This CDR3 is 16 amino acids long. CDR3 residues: CASSFDSVSSYNEQFF. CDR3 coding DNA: TGTGCCAGCAGCTTCGACAGTGTGAGCTCCTACAATGAGCAGTTCTTC.

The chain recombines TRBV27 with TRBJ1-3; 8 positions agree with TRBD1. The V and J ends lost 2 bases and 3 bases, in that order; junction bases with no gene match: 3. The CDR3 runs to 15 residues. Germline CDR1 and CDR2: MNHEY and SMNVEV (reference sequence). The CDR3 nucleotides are TGTGCCAGCAGTTTACAGGGGGCGCTTGGAAACACCATATATTTT. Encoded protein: CASSLQGALGNTIYF.

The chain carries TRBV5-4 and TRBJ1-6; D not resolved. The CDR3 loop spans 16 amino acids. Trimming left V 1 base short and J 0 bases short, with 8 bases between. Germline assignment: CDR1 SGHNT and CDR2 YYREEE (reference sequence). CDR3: CASSLTQSSYNSPLHF. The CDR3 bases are TGTGCCAGCAGCTTGACACAGAGCTCCTATAATTCACCCCTCCACTTT.

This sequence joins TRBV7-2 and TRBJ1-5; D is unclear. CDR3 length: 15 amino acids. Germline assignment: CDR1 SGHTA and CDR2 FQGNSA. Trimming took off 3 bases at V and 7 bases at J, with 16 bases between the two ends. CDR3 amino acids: CASSFLQSGWQPQHF. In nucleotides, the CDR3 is TGTGCCAGCAGCTTCCTACAGTCGGGCTGGCAGCCCCAGCATTTT.

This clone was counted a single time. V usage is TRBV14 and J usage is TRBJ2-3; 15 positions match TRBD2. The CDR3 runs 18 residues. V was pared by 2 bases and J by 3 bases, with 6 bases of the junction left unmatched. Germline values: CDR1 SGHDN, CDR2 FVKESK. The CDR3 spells CASSQRGLAGGTTDTQYF. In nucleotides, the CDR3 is TGTGCCAGCAGCCAACGGGGACTAGCGGGAGGAACGACAGATACGCAGTATTTT. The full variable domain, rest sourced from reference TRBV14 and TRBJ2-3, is EAGVTQFPSHSVIEKGQTVTLRCDPISGHDNLYWYRRVMGKEIKFLLHFVKESKQDESGMPNNRFLAERTGGTYSTLKVQPAELEDSGVYFCASSQRGLAGGTTDTQYFGPGTRLTVL.

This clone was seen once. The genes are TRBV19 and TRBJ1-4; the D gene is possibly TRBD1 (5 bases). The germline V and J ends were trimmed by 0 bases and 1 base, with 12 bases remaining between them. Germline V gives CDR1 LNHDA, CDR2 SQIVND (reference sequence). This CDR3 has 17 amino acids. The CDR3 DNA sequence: TGTGCCAGTAGTATAGAGGGGCAGGGAGGAACTAATGAAAAACTGTTTTTT. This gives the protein CASSIEGQGGTNEKLFF.

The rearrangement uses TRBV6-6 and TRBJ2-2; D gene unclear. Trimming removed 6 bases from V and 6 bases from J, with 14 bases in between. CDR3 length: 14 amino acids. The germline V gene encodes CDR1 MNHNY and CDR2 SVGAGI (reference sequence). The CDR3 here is CASRGRVLAGELFF. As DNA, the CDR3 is TGTGCCAGCAGGGGCAGAGTTCTCGCCGGGGAGCTGTTTTTT.

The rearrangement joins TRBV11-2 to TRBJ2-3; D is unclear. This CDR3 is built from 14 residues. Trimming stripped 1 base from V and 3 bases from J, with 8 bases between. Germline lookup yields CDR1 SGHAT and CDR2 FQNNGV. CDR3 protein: CASSLVVGTDTQYF. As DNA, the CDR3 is TGTGCCAGCAGCTTAGTTGTGGGGACAGATACGCAGTATTTT. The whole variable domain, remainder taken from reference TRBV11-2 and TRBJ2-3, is EAGVAQSPRYKIIEKRQSVAFWCNPISGHATLYWYQQILGQGPKLLIQFQNNGVVDDSQLPKDRFSAERLKGVDSTLKIQPAKLEDSAVYLCASSLVVGTDTQYFGPGTRLTVL.

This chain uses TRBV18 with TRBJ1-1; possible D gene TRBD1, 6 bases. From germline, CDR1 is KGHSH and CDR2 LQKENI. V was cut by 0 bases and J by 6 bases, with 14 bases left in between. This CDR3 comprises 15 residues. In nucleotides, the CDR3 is TGTGCCAGCTCACCACCCAACAGGGTTGGGGCTGAAGCTTTCTTT. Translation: CASSPPNRVGAEAFF.

CDR3 protein: CASSASSGNTIYF. CDR3 DNA sequence: TGTGCCAGCAGCGCTTCCTCTGGAAACACCATATATTTT. This chain links TRBV7-9 with TRBJ1-3; D gene unclear. CDR3 size: 13 residues. The V end lost 5 bases, the J end lost 0 bases, and 5 bases lay between the germline ends. Germline-derived CDR1 and CDR2 are SEHNR and FQNEAQ (reference sequence).

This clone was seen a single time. The CDR3 sequence: CATSDRRDYFNEQFF. DNA for the CDR3: TGTGCCACCAGTGACCGCCGGGACTATTTTAATGAGCAGTTCTTC. The V gene is TRBV24-1, the J gene TRBJ2-1; 7 bases are shared with TRBD2. Germline values: CDR1 KGHDR, CDR2 SFDVKD. V lost 4 bases, J lost 7 bases, and 9 bases stayed unmatched. The CDR3 has 15 amino acids.

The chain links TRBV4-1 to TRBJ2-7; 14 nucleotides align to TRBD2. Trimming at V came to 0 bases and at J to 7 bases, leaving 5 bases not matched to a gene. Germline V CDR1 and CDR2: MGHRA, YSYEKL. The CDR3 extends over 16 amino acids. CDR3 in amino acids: CASSQEAGTSGREQYF. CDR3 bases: TGCGCCAGCAGCCAAGAGGCCGGGACTAGCGGGAGAGAGCAGTACTTC.

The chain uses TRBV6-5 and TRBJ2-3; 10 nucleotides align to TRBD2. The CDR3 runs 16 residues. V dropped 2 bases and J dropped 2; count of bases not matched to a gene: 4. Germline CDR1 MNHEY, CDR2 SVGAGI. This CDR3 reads CASSYGLAGATDTQYF. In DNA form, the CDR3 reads TGTGCCAGCAGTTACGGGCTAGCGGGGGCCACAGATACGCAGTATTTT.

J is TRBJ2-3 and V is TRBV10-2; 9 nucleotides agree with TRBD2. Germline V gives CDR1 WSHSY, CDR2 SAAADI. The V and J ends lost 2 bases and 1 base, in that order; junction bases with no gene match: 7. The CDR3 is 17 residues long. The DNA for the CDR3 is TGCGCCAGCAGTGAGGGGACTAGCAGTAGGGGCACAGATACGCAGTATTTT. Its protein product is CASSEGTSSRGTDTQYF.